This T cell receptor (beta chain) appears in the sequencing data of a study of cytomegalovirus exposure and HLA in healthy donors. 13 Jbeta primers and 60 Vbeta primers were used for the PCR. The data were produced by immunoSEQ multiplex PCR, yet TCRdb's version contains in-frame clones alone and is incomplete. The sample yields approximately 150,000 clones, under 90% seen once. The sequenced material came from PBMCs. This sequence originates from a man between 18 and 29 years old in good health and CMV-seronegative.

The CDR3 sequence is CASSVNYEQYF. The CDR3 nucleotides are TGTGCCAGCAGTGTTAACTACGAGCAGTACTTC. The V gene is TRBV6-1, the J gene TRBJ2-7; D not certain. Germline V gene lookup returns CDR1 MNHNS and CDR2 SASEGT. The V end lost 4 bases, the J end lost 3 bases, and 4 bases lay between the germline ends. The CDR3 length is 11 residues.